Listed below are T cell receptor beta chains from one sample, sequenced in a study of control samples from healthy donors and cancer patients. Clones were read by immunoSEQ multiplex PCR, and TCRdb kept only the in-frame ones, dropping some. The sample includes approximately 150,000 clones, nearly 96% of them seen just once. Sequencing input: blood. These receptor sequences come from a woman under 40 in good health. The CDR3 runs from the conserved cysteine through the conserved F or W. D genes are given only for firm matches. Part of the rows lack a size; the others show once, few, many or a class for expanded clones.

CDR3 length	clone size	V gene	D gene	J gene	CDR3 protein	CDR3 DNA
13	NA	TRBV12-5	NA	TRBJ2-7	CASGLDTGNEQYF	TGTGCTAGTGGTTTGGATACAGGGAACGAGCAGTACTTC
15	NA	TRBV18	NA	TRBJ2-5	CASSLLDRPQETQYF	TGTGCCAGCTCACTGCTCGACAGGCCCCAAGAGACCCAGTACTTC
13	NA	TRBV10-3	NA	TRBJ1-4	CAISEGSNEKLFF	TGTGCCATCAGTGAGGGATCTAATGAAAAACTGTTTTTT
14	NA	TRBV7-8	NA	TRBJ2-7	CASSRTSQGNEQYF	TGTGCCAGCAGCCGAACCAGCCAGGGGAACGAGCAGTACTTC
12	NA	TRBV3-1/TRBV3-2	NA	TRBJ2-1	CASSLRYNEQFF	TGTGCCAGCAGCCTGCGATACAATGAGCAGTTCTTC
16	once	TRBV7-6	TRBD2	TRBJ2-5	CASSLGSAGGLETQYF	TGTGCCAGCAGCTTAGGTTCGGCGGGGGGCCTCGAGACCCAGTACTTC
15	NA	TRBV6-5	NA	TRBJ1-1	CASSPYQQVRTEAFF	TGTGCCAGCAGTCCATACCAACAGGTGCGCACTGAAGCTTTCTTT
15	NA	TRBV7-8	NA	TRBJ2-7	CASSGLGSSSYEQYF	TGTGCCAGCAGCGGATTGGGAAGCAGCTCCTACGAGCAGTACTTC
19	NA	TRBV28	NA	TRBJ2-6	CATKDPAGRASSGANVLTF	TGTGCCACAAAAGACCCGGCTGGCAGGGCTAGCTCTGGGGCCAACGTCCTGACTTTC
15	NA	TRBV5-1	TRBD1	TRBJ1-2	CASSLDGQGRGGYTF	TGCGCCAGCAGCTTGGACGGACAGGGGAGGGGTGGCTACACCTTC
14	NA	TRBV6-5	NA	TRBJ1-5	CASAGWTDNQPQHF	TGTGCCAGTGCGGGGTGGACGGACAATCAGCCCCAGCATTTT
15	NA	TRBV6-5	TRBD1	TRBJ1-5	CASSYSGGAYQPQHF	TGTGCCAGCAGTTACTCAGGGGGCGCGTATCAGCCCCAGCATTTT
14	once	TRBV10-1	TRBD1	TRBJ2-5	CASSDTQGSMTQYF	TGCGCCAGCAGTGATACACAGGGGTCTATGACCCAGTACTTC
12	NA	TRBV28	NA	TRBJ1-6	CASSPLNSPLHF	TGTGCCAGCAGTCCCCTGAATTCACCCCTCCACTTT
16	NA	TRBV7-9	TRBD1	TRBJ2-7	CASSNRTGHRPNEQYF	TGTGCCAGCAGCAACAGGACAGGGCACCGTCCAAACGAGCAGTACTTC
14	once	TRBV2	TRBD1	TRBJ1-2	CASRPSDRKNGYTF	TGTGCCAGCCGACCCTCGGACAGGAAGAATGGCTACACCTTC
14	once	TRBV21-1	NA	TRBJ1-5	CASSFLRGNQPQHF	TGTGCCAGCAGCTTCCTTCGTGGAAATCAGCCCCAGCATTTT
16	NA	TRBV6-4	TRBD1	TRBJ2-3	CASSDGTGGSGDTQYF	TGTGCCAGCAGTGATGGGACAGGGGGATCGGGAGATACGCAGTATTTT
16	NA	TRBV6-4	NA	TRBJ1-2	CASRVTGTPHFGSYTF	TGTGCCAGCAGGGTTACCGGGACACCTCACTTCGGGAGCTACACCTTC
14	NA	TRBV5-1	NA	TRBJ2-2	CASSLGQNTGELFF	TGCGCCAGCAGCTTGGGACAAAACACCGGGGAGCTGTTTTTT
15	once	TRBV7-9	NA	TRBJ1-1	CASSLALTGVAEAFF	TGTGCCAGCAGCTTAGCGCTTACGGGGGTTGCTGAAGCTTTCTTT
15	NA	TRBV6-5	TRBD1	TRBJ2-3	CASRRQGVGTDTQYF	TGTGCCAGCAGACGACAGGGGGTGGGCACAGATACGCAGTATTTT
16	NA	TRBV6-2/TRBV6-3	NA	TRBJ2-3	CASSSSGTTLTDTQYF	TGTGCCAGCAGTTCCTCCGGGACAACACTCACAGATACGCAGTATTTT
15	NA	TRBV3-1/TRBV3-2	TRBD1	TRBJ2-1	CASSPSRGRSDEQFF	TGTGCCAGCAGCCCCTCCAGGGGGCGGTCGGATGAGCAGTTCTTC
13	NA	TRBV5-4	NA	TRBJ2-3	CASSFTLSERQYF	TGTGCCAGCAGCTTCACCCTATCTGAGAGGCAGTATTTT
16	NA	TRBV6-1	TRBD1	TRBJ1-1	CASSAGGSKLNTEAFF	TGTGCCAGCAGTGCAGGGGGATCAAAGTTGAACACTGAAGCTTTCTTT
16	NA	TRBV6-1	NA	TRBJ2-3	CASSARQGRGGDTQYF	TGTGCCAGCAGTGCAAGGCAGGGGCGAGGAGGAGATACGCAGTATTTT
15	NA	TRBV5-6	NA	TRBJ2-1	CASSLGLGNYNEQFF	TGTGCCAGCAGCTTGGGGTTAGGGAACTACAATGAGCAGTTCTTC
14	NA	TRBV10-2	NA	TRBJ2-7	CASSGTRRGNEQYF	TGCGCCAGCAGTGGGACAAGAAGGGGCAACGAGCAGTACTTC
11	once	TRBV20-1	NA	TRBJ2-7	CSASPGNEQYF	TGCAGTGCTAGTCCGGGAAACGAGCAGTACTTC
13	NA	TRBV11-2	NA	TRBJ1-2	CASRLSQSVGYTF	TGTGCCAGCAGATTATCCCAATCTGTTGGCTACACCTTC
15	NA	TRBV21-1	NA	TRBJ2-1	CASRGLAGPHNEQFF	TGTGCCAGCAGGGGACTAGCGGGGCCTCACAATGAGCAGTTCTTC
15	NA	TRBV28	TRBD1	TRBJ1-6	CASSRRQGRSSPLHF	TGTGCCAGCAGCCGACGACAGGGCCGATCTTCACCCCTCCACTTT
17	NA	TRBV4-1	NA	TRBJ1-2	CASSQESTKTGRNGYTF	TGCGCCAGCAGCCAAGAGTCAACCAAGACGGGACGGAATGGCTACACCTTC
15	NA	TRBV16	TRBD1	TRBJ1-1	CASSQSGQGITEAFF	TGTGCCAGCAGCCAATCGGGACAGGGGATCACTGAAGCTTTCTTT